Sequencing of this T cell receptor (beta chain) was carried out in a study of blood T cell repertoires in COVID-19. On the study more broadly: Specimens from acute and convalescent COVID-19 originated in the United States, Italy and Spain.

A Seattle source enrolled patients during active infection and followed them longitudinally. This CDR3 has 16 residues. The V gene end was trimmed by 4 bases and the J gene end by 9 bases; junction bases not matched to a gene: 14. CDR1 LNHDA and CDR2 SQIVND come from the germline V gene (reference sequence). Libraries were prepared by immunoSEQ multiplex PCR; TCRdb keeps only in-frame clonotypes and omits some of them. The sample yields approximately 290,000 clones, roughly four fifths seen once. A few counts support this clone. This clonotype was sampled from a person aged 70 to 80 with COVID-19, enrolled during active disease. The V gene is TRBV19, the J gene TRBJ2-7, with 11 bases fitting TRBD2. Specimen: peripheral blood. CDR3 coding DNA: TGTGCCAGTAGTACCCAATCAACTAGCGGGAGTACCGGGCAGTACTTC. Translating it yields CASSTQSTSGSTGQYF.